These 4 T cell receptor beta chains originate from one sample sequenced in a study of immune heterogeneity within non-small cell lung tumors. Multiplex PCR relied on 32 V and 13 J primers to amplify TCR beta CDR3. TCRdb analysed the multiplex PCR reads with MiXCR anew, one entry per CDR3 protein. The repertoire includes 11,000 or so distinct CDR3 sequences, 27% of them detected once, and approximately 12% sits in the top ten. Template was bulk tumor genomic DNA, roughly 580 ng per sample. In surgery, several biopsies were collected from each primary tumor at widely spaced sites. Patients went through curative surgery, and their non-small cell lung cancer was untreated and newly diagnosed. The sequenced sample was lung tumor tissue. The receptors come from a man aged 50 or older with non-small cell lung cancer.

This clonotype counts as medium-sized. This chain connects TRBV2 to TRBJ1-6; D gene uncertain. This CDR3 contains 13 residues. Trimming removed 7 bases from V and 7 bases from J, with 11 bases in between. Looked up from germline, CDR1 is SNHLY and CDR2 is FYNNEI. The chain's CDR3 is CASTKAGNSPLHF. CDR3 bases: TGTGCCAGCACCAAGGCGGGGAATTCACCCCTCCACTTT.

This clonotype was counted ten times or more. This sequence joins TRBV24-1 and TRBJ2-3, with TRBD2 identical over 12 bases. The trim removed 4 bases at V and 4 bases at J, leaving 8 bases unmatched. CDR3 length: 17 residues. Germline V gene sequence: CDR1 KGHDR, CDR2 SFDVKD. The DNA of the CDR3 is TGTGCCACCAGTGACACCGGACTAGCGGGACGGGCAGATACGCAGTATTTT. Protein sequence: CATSDTGLAGRADTQYF.

This clonotype occurred a few times. This chain uses TRBV9 with TRBJ2-5; 10 bases align to TRBD1. V lost 4 bases and J lost 4; bases outside the gene matches: 7. The CDR3 length is 15 residues. CDR1 is SGDLS and CDR2 is YYNGEE in the germline V gene. DNA of the CDR3: TGTGCCAGCAGCACAACCGGGACAGGGGTAGAGACCCAGTACTTC. Protein: CASSTTGTGVETQYF. The full variable domain, its missing parts supplied by reference TRBV9 and TRBJ2-5, is DSGVTQTPKHLITATGQRVTLRCSPRSGDLSVYWYQQSLDQGLQFLIQYYNGEERAKGNILERFSAQQFPDLHSELNLSSLELGDSALYFCASSTTGTGVETQYFGPGTRLLVL.

As concerns this clonotype: At one end the junction does not follow the germline gene, possibly because of a read error. The gene calls are TRBV19 and TRBJ1-2; 7 bases map to TRBD1. Germline assignment: CDR1 LNHDA and CDR2 SQIVND (reference sequence). This CDR3 has 13 residues. The CDR3 DNA sequence: TGTGCCAGTAGTAGTGACAGGGTCAGTAGCTACAACTTC. Protein product: CASSSDRVSSYNF.